This T cell receptor (beta chain) was found in a study of blood T cell repertoires in COVID-19 (dated by TCRdb to about 2020). With respect to the entire study: Collaborator samples came from the United States, Italy and Spain and covered acute and convalescent phases of COVID-19. Where available, HLA class I and class II types were taken from metadata supplied by the sample provider and were not determined by assay-based typing. The dataset comprised deeply sampled blood TCRbeta repertoires from subjects exposed to, actively infected with, or recovered from COVID-19. Sample metadata almost always included a de-identified subject ID, COVID-19 status, age in years and sex. The repertoires were released in a freely available public database intended as a resource for research on the immune response to SARS-CoV-2. Samples were obtained from the ongoing ImmuneRACE study (first 160 participants) and from about 1,300 subjects provided by 6 global collaborators. The material from the prospective study consisted of cDNA or gDNA derived from T cells, B-cell-depleted T cells, or PBMCs. What the study reported, not specific to this receptor: Clinical and demographic metadata were provided uncurated, with the amount varying by source and participant.

As concerns this clone: Its cognate antigen has yet to be identified. Within one base of it there is no much larger clone, and no base qualities were kept.

For this chain, trimming is 2 bases at the V end and 5 bases at the J end, and the number of junction bases without a gene match is 10. There are 16 amino acids in the CDR3, from cysteine to phenylalanine inclusive. Of all the DNA, just the CDR3 is kept, 48 bases in frame from base 1. Based on the germline V gene, the CDR1 and CDR2 sequences are SGHRS and YFSETQ. Collaborating institutions collected whole blood in K2EDTA tubes following their own protocols. Collaborator samples were shipped for TCRbeta analysis as frozen whole blood, isolated PBMCs, or DNA extracted from either sample type. TCRbeta CDR3 regions were amplified from genomic DNA using the immunoSEQ Assay, a bias-controlled multiplex PCR. Regarding the original processing steps: The number of nucleated cells in each sample was estimated by amplification of reference gene primers within the assay. To quantify the absolute abundance of each unique TCRbeta CDR3 rearrangement, sequence reads were collapsed and filtered. For each sample, productive Simpson clonality was calculated by taking the square root of Simpson's diversity index across productive rearrangements. TCRdb limited this immuneACCESS table to in-frame rearrangements with V and J called. A share of clones is missing; checked studies link under half to unresolved V genes, and the rest is unexplained. D and trimming were read from the DNA, whereas the V and J calls and clone size are those reported in that table. The sample data list tens of thousands of clones, and approximately 90% of these were observed just once. Jointly, the top ten make up 25% to 35% of the sample.

The chain is made from TRBV5-1 and TRBJ2-5, and 9 bases in between align with TRBD2. This clonotype was sampled from a woman of 80 years or more with acute or convalescent COVID-19. The sequenced sample was peripheral blood. The CDR3 protein: CASSLQGLAGGETQYF. The DNA sequence is given as TGCGCCAGCAGCTTACAGGGACTAGCTGGAGGTGAGACCCAGTACTTC.